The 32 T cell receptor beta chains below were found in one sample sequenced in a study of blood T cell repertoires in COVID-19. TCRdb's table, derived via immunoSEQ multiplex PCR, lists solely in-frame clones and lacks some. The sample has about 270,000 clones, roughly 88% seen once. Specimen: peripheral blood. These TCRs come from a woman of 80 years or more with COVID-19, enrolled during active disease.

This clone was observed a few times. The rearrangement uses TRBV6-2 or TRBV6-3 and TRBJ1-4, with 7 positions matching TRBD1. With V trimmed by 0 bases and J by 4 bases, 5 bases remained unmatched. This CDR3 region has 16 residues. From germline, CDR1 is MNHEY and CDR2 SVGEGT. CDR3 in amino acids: CASSYSGQEVNEKLFF. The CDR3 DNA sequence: TGTGCCAGCAGTTACTCCGGACAGGAGGTTAATGAAAAACTGTTTTTT.

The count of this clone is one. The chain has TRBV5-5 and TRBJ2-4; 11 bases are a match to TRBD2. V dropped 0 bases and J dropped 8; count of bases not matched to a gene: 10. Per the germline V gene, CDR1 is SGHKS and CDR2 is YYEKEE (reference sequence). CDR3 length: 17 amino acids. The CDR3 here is CASSLVASGGSGYIQYF. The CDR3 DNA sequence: TGTGCCAGCAGCTTGGTGGCTAGCGGGGGGTCTGGTTACATTCAGTACTTC.

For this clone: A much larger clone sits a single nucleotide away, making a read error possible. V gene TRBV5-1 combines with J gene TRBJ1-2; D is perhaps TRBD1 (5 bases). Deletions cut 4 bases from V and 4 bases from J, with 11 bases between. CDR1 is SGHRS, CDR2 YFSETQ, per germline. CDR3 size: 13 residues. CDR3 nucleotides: TGCGCCAGCAGCAAAGACAGTGCCTATGGCTACACCTTC. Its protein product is CASSKDSAYGYTF.

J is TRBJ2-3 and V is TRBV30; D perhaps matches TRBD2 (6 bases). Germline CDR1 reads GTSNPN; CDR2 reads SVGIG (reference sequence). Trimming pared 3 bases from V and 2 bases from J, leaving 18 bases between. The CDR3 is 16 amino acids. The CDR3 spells CAWRLSRGVITDTQYF. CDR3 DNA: TGTGCCTGGAGGTTATCGCGCGGGGTTATCACAGATACGCAGTATTTT.

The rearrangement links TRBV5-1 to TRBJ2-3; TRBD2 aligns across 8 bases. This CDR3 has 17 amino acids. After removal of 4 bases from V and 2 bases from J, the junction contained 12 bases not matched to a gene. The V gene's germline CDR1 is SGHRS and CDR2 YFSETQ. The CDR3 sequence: CASSQIRSGDFTDTQYF. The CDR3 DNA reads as TGCGCCAGCAGCCAGATTCGTAGCGGGGACTTCACAGATACGCAGTATTTT.

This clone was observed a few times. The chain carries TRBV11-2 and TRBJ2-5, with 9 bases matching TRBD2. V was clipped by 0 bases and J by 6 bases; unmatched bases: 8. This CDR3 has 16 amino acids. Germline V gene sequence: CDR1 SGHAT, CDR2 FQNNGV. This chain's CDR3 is CASSLDRGGGAKTQYF. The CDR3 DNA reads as TGTGCCAGCAGCTTAGACAGAGGCGGGGGGGCTAAGACCCAGTACTTC.

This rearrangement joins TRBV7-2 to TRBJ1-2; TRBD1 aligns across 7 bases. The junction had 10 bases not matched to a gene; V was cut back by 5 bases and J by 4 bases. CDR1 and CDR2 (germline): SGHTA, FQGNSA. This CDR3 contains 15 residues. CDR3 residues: CASSHRGDGSYGYTF. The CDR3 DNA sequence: TGTGCCAGCAGCCACAGGGGCGACGGGAGCTATGGCTACACCTTC.

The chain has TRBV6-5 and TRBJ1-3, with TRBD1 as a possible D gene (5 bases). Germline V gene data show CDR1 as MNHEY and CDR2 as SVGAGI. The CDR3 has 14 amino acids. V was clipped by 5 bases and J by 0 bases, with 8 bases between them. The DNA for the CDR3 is TGTGCCAGCAGTAGGACAAGCTCTGGAAACACCATATATTTT. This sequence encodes CASSRTSSGNTIYF.

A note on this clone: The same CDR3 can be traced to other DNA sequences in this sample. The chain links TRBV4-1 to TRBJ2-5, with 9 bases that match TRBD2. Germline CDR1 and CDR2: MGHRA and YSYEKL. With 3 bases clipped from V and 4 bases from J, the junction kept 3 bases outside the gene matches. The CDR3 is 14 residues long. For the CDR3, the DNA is TGCGCCAGCAGCCAGGCGGGGGGGGGAGAGACCCAGTACTTC. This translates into CASSQAGGGETQYF.

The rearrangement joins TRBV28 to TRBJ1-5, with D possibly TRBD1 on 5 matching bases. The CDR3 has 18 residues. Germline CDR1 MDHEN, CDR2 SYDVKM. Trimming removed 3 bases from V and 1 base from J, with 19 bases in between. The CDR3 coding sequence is TGTGCCAGCAGTTTCTTTAGGGCCCGGGGGGAGAGCAATCAGCCCCAGCATTTT. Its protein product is CASSFFRARGESNQPQHF.

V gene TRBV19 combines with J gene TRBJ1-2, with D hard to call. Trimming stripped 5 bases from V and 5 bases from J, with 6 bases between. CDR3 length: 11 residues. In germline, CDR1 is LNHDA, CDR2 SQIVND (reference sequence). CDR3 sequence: CASSSTYGYTF. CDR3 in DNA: TGTGCCAGTAGTTCCACATATGGCTACACCTTC.

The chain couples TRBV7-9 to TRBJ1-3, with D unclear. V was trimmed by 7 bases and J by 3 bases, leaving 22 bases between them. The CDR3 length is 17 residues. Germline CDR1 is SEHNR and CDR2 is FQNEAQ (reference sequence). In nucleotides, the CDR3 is TGTGCCAGCACCCGGGCCCGGAACGGGAATAATGGAAACACCATATATTTT. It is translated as CASTRARNGNNGNTIYF. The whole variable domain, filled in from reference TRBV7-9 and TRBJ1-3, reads DTGVSQNPRHKITKRGQNVTFRCDPISEHNRLYWYRQTLGQGPEFLTYFQNEAQLEKSRLLSDRFSAERPKGSFSTLEIQRTEQGDSAMYLCASTRARNGNNGNTIYFGEGSWLTVV.

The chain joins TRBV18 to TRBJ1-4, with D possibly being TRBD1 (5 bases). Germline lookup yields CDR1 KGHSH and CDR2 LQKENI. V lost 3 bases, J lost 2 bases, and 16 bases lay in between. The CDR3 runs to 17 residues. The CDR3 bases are TGTGCCAGCTCACCTTATCAGGCGGCAGGGACTAATGAAAAACTGTTTTTT. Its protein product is CASSPYQAAGTNEKLFF.

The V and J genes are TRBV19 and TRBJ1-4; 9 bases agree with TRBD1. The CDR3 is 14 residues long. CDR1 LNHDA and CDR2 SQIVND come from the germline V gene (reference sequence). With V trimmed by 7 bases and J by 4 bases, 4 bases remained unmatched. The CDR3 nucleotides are TGTGCCAGTACACCGGGACAGGGTAATGAAAAACTGTTTTTT. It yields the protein CASTPGQGNEKLFF.

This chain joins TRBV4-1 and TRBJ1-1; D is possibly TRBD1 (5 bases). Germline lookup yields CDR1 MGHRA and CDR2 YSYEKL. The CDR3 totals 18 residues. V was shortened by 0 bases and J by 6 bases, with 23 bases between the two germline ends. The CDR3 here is CASSQDEGRQGGKSEAFF. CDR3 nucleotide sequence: TGCGCCAGCAGCCAAGATGAGGGGAGGCAGGGCGGTAAGTCTGAAGCTTTCTTT.

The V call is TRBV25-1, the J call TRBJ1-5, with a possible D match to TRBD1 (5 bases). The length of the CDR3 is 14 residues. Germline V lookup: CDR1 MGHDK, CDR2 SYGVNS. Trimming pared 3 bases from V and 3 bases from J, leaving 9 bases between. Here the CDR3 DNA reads TGTGCCAGCAGTGACAGGGCGCTCAATCAGCCCCAGCATTTT. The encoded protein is CASSDRALNQPQHF.

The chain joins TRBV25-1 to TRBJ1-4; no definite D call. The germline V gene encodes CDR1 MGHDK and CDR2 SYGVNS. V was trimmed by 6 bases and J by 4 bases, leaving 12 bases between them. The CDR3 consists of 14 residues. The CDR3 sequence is CASRSGGINEKLFF. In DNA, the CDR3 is TGTGCCAGCAGGTCCGGAGGAATTAATGAAAAACTGTTTTTT. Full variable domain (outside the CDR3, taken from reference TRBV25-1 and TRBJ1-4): EADIYQTPRYLVIGTGKKITLECSQTMGHDKMYWYQQDPGMELHLIHYSYGVNSTEKGDLSSESTVSRIRTEHFPLTLESARPSHTSQYLCASRSGGINEKLFFGSGTQLSVL.

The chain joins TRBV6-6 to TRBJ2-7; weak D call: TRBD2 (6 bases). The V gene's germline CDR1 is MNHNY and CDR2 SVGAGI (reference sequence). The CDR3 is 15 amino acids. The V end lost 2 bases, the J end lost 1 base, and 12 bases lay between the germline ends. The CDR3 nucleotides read TGTGCCAGCAGTTACAATAAAGGACTATCCTACGAGCAGTACTTC. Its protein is CASSYNKGLSYEQYF.

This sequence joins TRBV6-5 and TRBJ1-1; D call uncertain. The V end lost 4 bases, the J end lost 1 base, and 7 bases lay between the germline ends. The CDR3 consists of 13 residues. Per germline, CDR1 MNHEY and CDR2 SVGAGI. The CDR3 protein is CASSLTQNTEAFF. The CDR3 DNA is TGTGCCAGCAGTTTGACACAGAACACTGAAGCTTTCTTT.

The CDR3 here is CASLPAGVSNTGELFF. CDR3 nucleotides: TGTGCCAGTCTACCCGCGGGGGTCTCGAACACCGGGGAGCTGTTTTTT. This sequence joins TRBV5-5 and TRBJ2-2; 7 bases align to TRBD2. This CDR3 has 16 amino acids. CDR1 and CDR2 from the germline V gene are SGHKS and YYEKEE (reference sequence). V shed 8 bases, J shed 0 bases, and the junction held 10 bases outside the gene matches.

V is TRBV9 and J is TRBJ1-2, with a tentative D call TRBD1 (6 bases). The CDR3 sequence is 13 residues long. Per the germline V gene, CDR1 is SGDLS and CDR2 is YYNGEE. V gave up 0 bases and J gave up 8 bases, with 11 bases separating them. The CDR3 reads CASSVDQGLGYTF. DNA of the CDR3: TGTGCCAGCAGCGTAGACCAGGGGCTCGGCTACACCTTC.

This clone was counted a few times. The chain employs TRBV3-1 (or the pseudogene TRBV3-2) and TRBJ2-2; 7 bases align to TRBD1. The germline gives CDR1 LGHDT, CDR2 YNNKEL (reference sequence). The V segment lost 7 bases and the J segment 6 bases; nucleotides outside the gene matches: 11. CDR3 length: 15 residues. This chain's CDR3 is CASTPIRQGSGELFF. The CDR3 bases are TGTGCCAGCACCCCCATTCGACAGGGATCCGGGGAGCTGTTTTTT.

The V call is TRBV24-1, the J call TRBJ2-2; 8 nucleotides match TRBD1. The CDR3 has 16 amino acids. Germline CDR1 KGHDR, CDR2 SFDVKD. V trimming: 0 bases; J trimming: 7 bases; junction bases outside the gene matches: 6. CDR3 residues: CATSDLRTGLRGELFF. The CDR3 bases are TGTGCCACCAGTGATTTGAGGACAGGGCTTCGCGGGGAGCTGTTTTTT.

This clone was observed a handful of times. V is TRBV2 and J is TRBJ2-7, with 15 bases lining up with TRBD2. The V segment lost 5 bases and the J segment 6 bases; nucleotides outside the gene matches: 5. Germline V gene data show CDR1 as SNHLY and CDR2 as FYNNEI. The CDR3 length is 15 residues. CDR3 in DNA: TGTGCCAGCAGTCGGACTAGCGGGGGGGCCGGCGAGCAGTACTTC. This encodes CASSRTSGGAGEQYF.

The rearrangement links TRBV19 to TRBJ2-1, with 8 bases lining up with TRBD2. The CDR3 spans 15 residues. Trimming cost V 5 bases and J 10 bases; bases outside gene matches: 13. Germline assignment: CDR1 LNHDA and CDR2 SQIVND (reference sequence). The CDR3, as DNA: TGTGCCAGTAGTCCCGGCGGGGGGTTTGGAGGCGAGCAGTTCTTC. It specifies CASSPGGGFGGEQFF.

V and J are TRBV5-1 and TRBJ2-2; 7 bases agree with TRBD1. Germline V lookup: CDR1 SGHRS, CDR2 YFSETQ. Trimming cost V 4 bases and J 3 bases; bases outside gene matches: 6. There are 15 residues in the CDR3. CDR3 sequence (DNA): TGCGCCAGCAGCACTAAAACAGGGGACACCGGGGAGCTGTTTTTT. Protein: CASSTKTGDTGELFF.

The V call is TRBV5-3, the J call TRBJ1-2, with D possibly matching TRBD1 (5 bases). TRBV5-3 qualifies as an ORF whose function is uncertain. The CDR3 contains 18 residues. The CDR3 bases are TGTGTCCCGATCAGGGCAGCTAATTGGGGCTTAGCTAACTATGGCTACACCTTC. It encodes CVPIRAANWGLANYGYTF.

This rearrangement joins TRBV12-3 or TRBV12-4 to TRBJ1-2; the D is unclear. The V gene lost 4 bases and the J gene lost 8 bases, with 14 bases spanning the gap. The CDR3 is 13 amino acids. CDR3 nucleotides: TGTGCCAGCAGTTCCAAAGTATCAGTAGGCTACACCTTC. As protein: CASSSKVSVGYTF.

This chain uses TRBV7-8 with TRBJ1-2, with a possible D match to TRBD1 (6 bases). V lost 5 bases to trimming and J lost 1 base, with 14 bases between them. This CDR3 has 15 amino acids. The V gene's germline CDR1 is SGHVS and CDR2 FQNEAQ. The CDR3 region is CASSPQGQYNYGYTF. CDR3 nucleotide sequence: TGTGCCAGCAGCCCTCAGGGGCAGTATAACTATGGCTACACCTTC.

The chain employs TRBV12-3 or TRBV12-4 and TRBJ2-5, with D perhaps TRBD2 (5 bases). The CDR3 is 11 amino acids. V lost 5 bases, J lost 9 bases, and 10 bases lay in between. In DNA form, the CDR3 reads TGTGCCAGCAGTGTAGGAGCGGCCCAGTACTTC. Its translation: CASSVGAAQYF.

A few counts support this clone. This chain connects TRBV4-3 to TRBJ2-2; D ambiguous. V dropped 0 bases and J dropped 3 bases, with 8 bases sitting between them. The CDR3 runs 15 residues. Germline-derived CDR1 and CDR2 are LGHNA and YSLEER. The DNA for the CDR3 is TGCGCCAGCAGCCAAGATCCAGGCGACACCGGGGAGCTGTTTTTT. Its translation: CASSQDPGDTGELFF.

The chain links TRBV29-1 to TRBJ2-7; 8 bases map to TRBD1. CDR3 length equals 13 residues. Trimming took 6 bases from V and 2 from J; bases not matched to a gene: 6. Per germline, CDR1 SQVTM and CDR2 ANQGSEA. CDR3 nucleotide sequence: TGCAGCGTAGGTGGACAGGGAACCTACGAGCAGTACTTC. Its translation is CSVGGQGTYEQYF.